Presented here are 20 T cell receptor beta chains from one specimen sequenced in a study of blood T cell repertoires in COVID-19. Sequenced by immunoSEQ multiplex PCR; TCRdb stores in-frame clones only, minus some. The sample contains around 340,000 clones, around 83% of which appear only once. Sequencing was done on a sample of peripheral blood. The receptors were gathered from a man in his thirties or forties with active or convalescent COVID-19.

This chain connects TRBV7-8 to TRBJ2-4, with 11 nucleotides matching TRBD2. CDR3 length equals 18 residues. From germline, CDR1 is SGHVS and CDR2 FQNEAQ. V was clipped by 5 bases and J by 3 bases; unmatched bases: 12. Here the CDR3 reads CASSILAGGPFVKNIQYF. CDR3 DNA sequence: TGTGCCAGCAGCATCCTAGCGGGAGGACCTTTCGTCAAAAACATTCAGTACTTC. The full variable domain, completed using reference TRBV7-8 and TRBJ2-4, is GAGVSQSPRYKVAKRGQDVALRCDPISGHVSLFWYQQALGQGPEFLTYFQNEAQLDKSGLPSDRFFAERPEGSVSTLKIQRTQQEDSAVYLCASSILAGGPFVKNIQYFGAGTRLSVL.

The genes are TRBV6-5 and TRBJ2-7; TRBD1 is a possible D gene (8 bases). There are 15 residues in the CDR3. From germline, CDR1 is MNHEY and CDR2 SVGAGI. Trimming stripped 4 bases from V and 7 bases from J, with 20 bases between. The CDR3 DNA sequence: TGTGCCAGCAGTTTCGACAGGGGTGGGACTAAGGAGCAGTACTTC. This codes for CASSFDRGGTKEQYF.

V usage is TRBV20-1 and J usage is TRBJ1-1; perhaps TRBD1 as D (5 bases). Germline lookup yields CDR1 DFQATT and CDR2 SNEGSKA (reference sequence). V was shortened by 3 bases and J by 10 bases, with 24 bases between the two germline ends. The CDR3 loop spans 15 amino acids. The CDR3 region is CSASGVAWDLGGAFF. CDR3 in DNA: TGCAGTGCTAGTGGGGTCGCCTGGGACCTCGGGGGAGCTTTCTTT.

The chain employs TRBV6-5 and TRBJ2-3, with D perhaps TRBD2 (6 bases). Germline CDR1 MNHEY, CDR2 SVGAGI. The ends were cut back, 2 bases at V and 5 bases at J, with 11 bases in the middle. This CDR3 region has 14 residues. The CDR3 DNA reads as TGTGCCAGCAGTTACGAGGCGGGGAGAGATACGCAGTATTTT. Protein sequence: CASSYEAGRDTQYF.

CDR3 residues: CASRNGQLAYEQYF. The CDR3 bases are TGTGCCAGCAGGAACGGACAGCTAGCCTACGAGCAGTACTTC. V usage is TRBV2 and J usage is TRBJ2-7; perhaps TRBD1 as D (6 bases). Germline CDR1 is SNHLY and CDR2 is FYNNEI. V was pared by 6 bases and J by 2 bases, with 14 bases between. The CDR3 covers 14 residues.

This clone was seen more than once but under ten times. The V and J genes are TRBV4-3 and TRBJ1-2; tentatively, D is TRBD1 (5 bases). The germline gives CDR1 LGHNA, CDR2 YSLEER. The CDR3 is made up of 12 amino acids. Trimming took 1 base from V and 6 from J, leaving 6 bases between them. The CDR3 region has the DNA TGCGCCAGCAGCCAAGGGGGCAATGGCTACACCTTC. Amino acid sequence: CASSQGGNGYTF.

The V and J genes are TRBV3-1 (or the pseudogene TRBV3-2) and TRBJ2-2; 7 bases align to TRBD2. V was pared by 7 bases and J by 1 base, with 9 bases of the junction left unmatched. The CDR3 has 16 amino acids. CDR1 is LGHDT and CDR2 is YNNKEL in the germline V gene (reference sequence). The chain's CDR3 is CASNLLTGGNTGELFF. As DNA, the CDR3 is TGTGCCAGCAACCTCTTAACGGGGGGGAACACCGGGGAGCTGTTTTTT.

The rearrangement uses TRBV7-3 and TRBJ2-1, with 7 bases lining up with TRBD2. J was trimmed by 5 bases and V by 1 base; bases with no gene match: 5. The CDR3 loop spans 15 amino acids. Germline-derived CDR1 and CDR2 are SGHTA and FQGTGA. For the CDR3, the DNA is TGTGCCAGCAGCTTAAGGGCTAGCGGAGACAATGAGCAGTTCTTC. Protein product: CASSLRASGDNEQFF.

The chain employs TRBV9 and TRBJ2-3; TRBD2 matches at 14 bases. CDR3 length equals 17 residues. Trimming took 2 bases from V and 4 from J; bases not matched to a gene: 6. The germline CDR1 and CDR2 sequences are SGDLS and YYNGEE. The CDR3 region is CASSVTTSGRVPDTQYF. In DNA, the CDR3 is TGTGCCAGCAGCGTCACGACTAGCGGGAGGGTTCCAGATACGCAGTATTTT.

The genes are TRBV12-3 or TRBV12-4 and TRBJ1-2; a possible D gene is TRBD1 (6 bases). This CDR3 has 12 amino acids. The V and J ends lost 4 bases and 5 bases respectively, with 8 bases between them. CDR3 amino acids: CASSSGDYGYTF. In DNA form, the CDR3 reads TGTGCCAGCAGTTCAGGGGATTATGGCTACACCTTC.

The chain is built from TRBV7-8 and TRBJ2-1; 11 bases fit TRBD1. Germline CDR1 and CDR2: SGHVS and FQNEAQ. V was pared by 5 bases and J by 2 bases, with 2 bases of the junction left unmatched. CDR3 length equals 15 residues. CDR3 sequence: CASSQGQGAYNEQFF. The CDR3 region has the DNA TGTGCCAGCAGCCAGGGACAGGGGGCCTACAATGAGCAGTTCTTC.

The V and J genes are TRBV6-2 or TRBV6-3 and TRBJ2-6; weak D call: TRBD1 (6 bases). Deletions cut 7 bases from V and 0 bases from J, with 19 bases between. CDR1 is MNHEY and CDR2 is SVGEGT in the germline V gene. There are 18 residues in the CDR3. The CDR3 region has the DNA TGTGCCAGCACCCCCCCGATTGGACAGCGCTCTGGGGCCAACGTCCTGACTTTC. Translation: CASTPPIGQRSGANVLTF.

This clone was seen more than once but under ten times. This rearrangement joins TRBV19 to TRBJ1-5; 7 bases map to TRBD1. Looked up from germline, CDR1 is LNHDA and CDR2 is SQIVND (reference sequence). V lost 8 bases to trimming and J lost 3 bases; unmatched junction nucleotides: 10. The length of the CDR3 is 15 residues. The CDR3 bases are TGTGCCAGTTCCTCTCGAGGGGGCCTCAATCAGCCCCAGCATTTT. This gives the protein CASSSRGGLNQPQHF.

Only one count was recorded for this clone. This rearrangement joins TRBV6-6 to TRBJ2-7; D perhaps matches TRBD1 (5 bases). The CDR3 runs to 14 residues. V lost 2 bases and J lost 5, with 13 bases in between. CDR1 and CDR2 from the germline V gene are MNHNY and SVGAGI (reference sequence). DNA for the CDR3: TGTGCCAGCAGTTACGGCAGGGTAGGCGACGAGCAGTACTTC. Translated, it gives CASSYGRVGDEQYF.

This CDR3 is CASRGQGRTEAFF. The CDR3, as DNA: TGTGCCAGCAGAGGACAGGGCAGGACTGAAGCTTTCTTT. The chain uses TRBV28 and TRBJ1-1; 8 positions match TRBD1. Germline CDR1 is MDHEN and CDR2 is SYDVKM. The junction had 5 bases not matched to a gene; V was cut back by 6 bases and J by 5 bases. CDR3 length: 13 amino acids.

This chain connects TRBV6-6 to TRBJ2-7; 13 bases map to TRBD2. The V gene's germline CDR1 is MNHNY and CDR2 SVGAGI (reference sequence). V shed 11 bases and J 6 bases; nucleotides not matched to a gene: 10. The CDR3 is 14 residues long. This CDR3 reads CASSGTSGTREQYF. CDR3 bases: TGTGCCTCCTCTGGGACTAGCGGGACTCGCGAGCAGTACTTC.

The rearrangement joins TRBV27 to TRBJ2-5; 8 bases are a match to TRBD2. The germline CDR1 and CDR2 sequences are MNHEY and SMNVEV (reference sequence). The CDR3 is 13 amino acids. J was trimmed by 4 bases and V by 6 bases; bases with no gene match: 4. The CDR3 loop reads CASSRGRRETQYF. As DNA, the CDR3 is TGTGCCAGCAGCCGCGGGAGGAGAGAGACCCAGTACTTC.

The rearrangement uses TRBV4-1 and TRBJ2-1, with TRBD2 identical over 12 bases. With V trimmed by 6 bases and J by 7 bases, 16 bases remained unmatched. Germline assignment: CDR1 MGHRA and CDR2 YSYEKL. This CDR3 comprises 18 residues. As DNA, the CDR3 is TGCGCCAGCAGATCTACTCTTCTAGCGGGAGGGCCGAGGAATGAGCAGTTCTTC. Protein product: CASRSTLLAGGPRNEQFF.

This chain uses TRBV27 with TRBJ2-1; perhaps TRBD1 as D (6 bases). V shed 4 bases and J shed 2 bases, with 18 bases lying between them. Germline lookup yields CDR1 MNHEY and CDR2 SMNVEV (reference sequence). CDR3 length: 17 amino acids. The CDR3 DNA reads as TGTGCCAGCAGTTCTCCTGAGGGGGAGCACCCCTACAATGAGCAGTTCTTC. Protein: CASSSPEGEHPYNEQFF.

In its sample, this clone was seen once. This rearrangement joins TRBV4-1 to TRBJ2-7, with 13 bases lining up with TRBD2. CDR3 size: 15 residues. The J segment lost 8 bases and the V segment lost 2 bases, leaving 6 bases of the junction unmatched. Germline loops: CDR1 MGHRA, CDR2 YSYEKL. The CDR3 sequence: CASSQLGLAGVKQYF. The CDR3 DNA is TGCGCCAGCAGCCAACTCGGACTAGCGGGAGTCAAGCAGTACTTC.